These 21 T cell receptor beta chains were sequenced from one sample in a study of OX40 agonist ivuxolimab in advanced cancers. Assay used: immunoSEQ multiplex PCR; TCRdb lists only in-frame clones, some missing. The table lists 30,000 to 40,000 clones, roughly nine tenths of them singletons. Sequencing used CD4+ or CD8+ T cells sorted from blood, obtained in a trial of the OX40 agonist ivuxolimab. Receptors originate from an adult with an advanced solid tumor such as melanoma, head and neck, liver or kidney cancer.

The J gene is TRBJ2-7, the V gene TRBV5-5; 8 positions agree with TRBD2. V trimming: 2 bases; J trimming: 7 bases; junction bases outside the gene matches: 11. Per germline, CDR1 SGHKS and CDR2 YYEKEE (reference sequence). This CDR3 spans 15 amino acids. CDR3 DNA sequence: TGTGCCAGCAGCTTAGGTACTAGCGGTACAGGGGAGCAGTACTTC. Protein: CASSLGTSGTGEQYF.

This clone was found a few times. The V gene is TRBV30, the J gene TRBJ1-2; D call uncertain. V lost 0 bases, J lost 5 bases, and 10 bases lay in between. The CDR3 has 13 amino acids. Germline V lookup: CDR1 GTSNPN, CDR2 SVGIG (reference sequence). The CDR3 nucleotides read TGTGCCTGGAGTGTGGAACCTAGTTATGGCTACACCTTC. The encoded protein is CAWSVEPSYGYTF.

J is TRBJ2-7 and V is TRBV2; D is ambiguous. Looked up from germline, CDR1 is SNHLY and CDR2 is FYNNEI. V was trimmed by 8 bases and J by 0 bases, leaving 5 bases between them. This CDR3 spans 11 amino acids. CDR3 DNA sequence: TGTGCCAGCTGCGACTCCTACGAGCAGTACTTC. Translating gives CASCDSYEQYF.

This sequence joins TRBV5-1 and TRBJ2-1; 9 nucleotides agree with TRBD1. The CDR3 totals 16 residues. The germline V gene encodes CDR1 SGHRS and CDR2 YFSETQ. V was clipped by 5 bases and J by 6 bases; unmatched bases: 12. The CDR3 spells CASRKGWDRAVNEQFF. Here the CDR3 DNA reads TGCGCCAGCAGGAAAGGATGGGACAGGGCTGTCAATGAGCAGTTCTTC. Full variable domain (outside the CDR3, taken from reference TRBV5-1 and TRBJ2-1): KAGVTQTPRYLIKTRGQQVTLSCSPISGHRSVSWYQQTPGQGLQFLFEYFSETQRNKGNFPGRFSGRQFSNSRSEMNVSTLELGDSALYLCASRKGWDRAVNEQFFGPGTRLTVL.

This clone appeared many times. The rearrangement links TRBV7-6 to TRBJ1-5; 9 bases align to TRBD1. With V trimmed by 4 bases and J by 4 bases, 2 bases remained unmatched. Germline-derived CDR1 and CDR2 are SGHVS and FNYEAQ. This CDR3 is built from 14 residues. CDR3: CASSSQGANQPQHF. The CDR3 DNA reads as TGTGCCAGCAGCTCACAGGGGGCGAATCAGCCCCAGCATTTT.

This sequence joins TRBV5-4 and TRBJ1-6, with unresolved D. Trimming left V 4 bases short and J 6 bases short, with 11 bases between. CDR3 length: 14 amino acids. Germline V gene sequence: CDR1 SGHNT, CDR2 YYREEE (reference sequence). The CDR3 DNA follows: TGTGCCAGCAGCCGGGGAACCCCTAATTCACCCCTCCACTTT. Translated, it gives CASSRGTPNSPLHF.

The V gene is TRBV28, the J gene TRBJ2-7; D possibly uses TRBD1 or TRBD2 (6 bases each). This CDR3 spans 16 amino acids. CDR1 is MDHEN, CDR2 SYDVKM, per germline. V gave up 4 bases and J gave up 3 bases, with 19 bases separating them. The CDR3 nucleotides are TGTGCCAGCAGTTCCCGGTCGGGGGCCCTGTTCTACGAGCAGTACTTC. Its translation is CASSSRSGALFYEQYF.

The CDR3 loop is CASSHGQGFGLKLFF. The DNA for the CDR3 is TGTGCCAGCAGTCACGGACAGGGTTTCGGACTGAAGCTTTTCTTT. The rearrangement uses TRBV6-5 and TRBJ1-1, with TRBD1 matching 8 bases. The CDR3 is made up of 15 amino acids. Per the germline V gene, CDR1 is MNHEY and CDR2 is SVGAGI. J gave up 13 bases and V 5 bases, and 18 bases lay outside the gene matches.

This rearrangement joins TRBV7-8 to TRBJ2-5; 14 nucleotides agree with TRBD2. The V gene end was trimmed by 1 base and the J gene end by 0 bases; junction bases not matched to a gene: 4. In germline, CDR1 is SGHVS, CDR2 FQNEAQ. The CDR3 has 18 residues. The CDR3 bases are TGTGCCAGCAGCTTAGATGGGGGACTAGCGGGGGACCAAGAGACCCAGTACTTC. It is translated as CASSLDGGLAGDQETQYF. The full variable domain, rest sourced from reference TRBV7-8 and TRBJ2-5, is GAGVSQSPRYKVAKRGQDVALRCDPISGHVSLFWYQQALGQGPEFLTYFQNEAQLDKSGLPSDRFFAERPEGSVSTLKIQRTQQEDSAVYLCASSLDGGLAGDQETQYFGPGTRLLVL.

In DNA form, the CDR3 reads TGTGCCAGCAGCTTATTGACCGGGGAGCTGTTTTTT. It translates to CASSLLTGELFF. The genes are TRBV7-6 and TRBJ2-2; no clear D gene. The CDR3 is 12 amino acids. V lost 2 bases and J 5 bases, leaving 3 bases between the germline ends. Germline V CDR1 and CDR2: SGHVS, FNYEAQ.

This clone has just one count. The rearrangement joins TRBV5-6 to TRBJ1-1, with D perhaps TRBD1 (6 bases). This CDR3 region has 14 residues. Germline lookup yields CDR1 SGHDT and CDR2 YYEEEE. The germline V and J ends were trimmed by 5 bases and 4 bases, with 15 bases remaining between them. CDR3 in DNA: TGTGCCAGCAGAGAACAGGGAGCGATCACTGAAGCTTTCTTT. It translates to CASREQGAITEAFF.

In DNA form, the CDR3 reads TGTGCCAGCAGTGACGGGACAGGGGGCACAGATACGCAGTATTTT. This codes for CASSDGTGGTDTQYF. The chain couples TRBV6-4 to TRBJ2-3; 10 bases agree with TRBD1. J was trimmed by 1 base and V by 2 bases; bases with no gene match: 0. In germline, CDR1 is MRHNA, CDR2 SNTAGT. This CDR3 contains 15 residues.

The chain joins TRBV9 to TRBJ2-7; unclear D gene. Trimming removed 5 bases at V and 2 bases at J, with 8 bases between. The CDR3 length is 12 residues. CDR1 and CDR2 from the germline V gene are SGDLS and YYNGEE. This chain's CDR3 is CASSGNAYEQYF. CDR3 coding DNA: TGTGCCAGCAGTGGCAACGCCTACGAGCAGTACTTC.

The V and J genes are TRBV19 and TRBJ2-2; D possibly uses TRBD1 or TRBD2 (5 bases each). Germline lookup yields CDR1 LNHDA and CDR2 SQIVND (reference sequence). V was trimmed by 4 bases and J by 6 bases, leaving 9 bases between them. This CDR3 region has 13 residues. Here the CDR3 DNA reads TGTGCCAGTAGTACAGGGACCGCCGGGGAGCTGTTTTTT. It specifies CASSTGTAGELFF.

For the CDR3, the DNA is TGTGCCAGCAGCCTCAGAGGAGAAGAGACCCAGTACTTC. Translating gives CASSLRGEETQYF. This chain connects TRBV13 to TRBJ2-5, with D uncertain. The germline V gene has CDR1 PRHDT and CDR2 FYEKMQ (reference sequence). V dropped 5 bases and J dropped 3 bases, with 10 bases sitting between them. The CDR3 covers 13 residues.

The CDR3: CASSLPWARGTQETQYF. CDR3 DNA: TGTGCCAGCAGCTTACCGTGGGCTAGAGGAACGCAAGAGACCCAGTACTTC. The rearrangement uses TRBV7-9 and TRBJ2-5; no clear D. The V end lost 2 bases, the J end lost 2 bases, and 18 bases lay between the germline ends. CDR3 length: 17 residues. CDR1 and CDR2 (germline): SEHNR, FQNEAQ (reference sequence).

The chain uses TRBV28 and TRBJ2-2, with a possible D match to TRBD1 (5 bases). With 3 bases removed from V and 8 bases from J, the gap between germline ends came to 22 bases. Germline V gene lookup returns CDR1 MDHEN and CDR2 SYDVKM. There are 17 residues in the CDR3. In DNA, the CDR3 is TGTGCCAGCAGTTTTTATGCGGTGGCGGCAGGGTTTGGGGAGCTGTTTTTT. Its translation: CASSFYAVAAGFGELFF.

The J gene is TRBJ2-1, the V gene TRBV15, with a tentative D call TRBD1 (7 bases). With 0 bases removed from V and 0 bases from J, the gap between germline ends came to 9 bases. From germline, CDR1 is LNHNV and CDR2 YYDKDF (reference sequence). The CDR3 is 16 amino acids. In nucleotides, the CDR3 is TGTGCCACCAGCAGAGATCAGGGGGGCTCCTACAATGAGCAGTTCTTC. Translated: CATSRDQGGSYNEQFF.

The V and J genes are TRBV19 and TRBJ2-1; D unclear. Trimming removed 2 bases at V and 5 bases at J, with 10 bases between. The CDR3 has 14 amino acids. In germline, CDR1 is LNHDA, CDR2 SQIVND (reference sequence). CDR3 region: CASSIISVNNEQFF. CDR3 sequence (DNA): TGTGCCAGTAGTATAATCTCGGTAAACAATGAGCAGTTCTTC.

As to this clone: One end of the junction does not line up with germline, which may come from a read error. The CDR3 DNA is TGTGTCAGCAGCTTTGGACAGGCCGCTGGAAACACCATATATTTT. Translating it yields CVSSFGQAAGNTIYF. The chain is built from TRBV7-6 and TRBJ1-3; 7 nucleotides line up with TRBD1. Germline V gives CDR1 SGHVS, CDR2 FNYEAQ. The CDR3 sequence is 15 residues long.

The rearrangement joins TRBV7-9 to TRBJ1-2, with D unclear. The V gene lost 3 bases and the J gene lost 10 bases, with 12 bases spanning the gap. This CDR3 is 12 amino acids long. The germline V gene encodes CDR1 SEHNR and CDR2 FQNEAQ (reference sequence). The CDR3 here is CASSFEGRNYTF. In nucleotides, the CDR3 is TGTGCCAGCAGCTTTGAGGGCAGGAACTACACCTTC.